This paragraph covers one T cell receptor (beta chain) sequence. This specimen comes from a study of blood T cell repertoires in COVID-19. For the study at large: Researchers got acute and convalescent COVID-19 samples from the United States, Italy and Spain. PBMCs, B-cell-depleted T cells, or T cells were the source of the cDNA or gDNA that made up the material.

This CDR3 has 16 residues. The germline V and J ends were trimmed by 2 bases and 7 bases, with 15 bases remaining between them. Per germline, CDR1 MNHEY and CDR2 SVGAGI. Per the original data handling: Amplification of reference gene primers provided the estimated nucleated cell counts. Profiling relied on immunoSEQ multiplex PCR, and the TCRdb table lists in-frame clones only, not all of them. From that table come the V and J calls and clone size; the DNA was used to work out D and trimming. The data show 37,000 or so clones, 75% to 90% seen once. Material for sequencing was peripheral blood. The TCR sequence derives from a human donor in a cohort sampled during active COVID-19. The V and J genes are TRBV6-5 and TRBJ1-6, with D perhaps TRBD1 (5 bases). This CDR3 is CASSYLDSRGNSPLHF. The CDR3 region has the DNA TGTGCCAGCAGTTACCTCGACAGTCGGGGGAATTCACCCCTCCACTTT.